This record looks at one T cell receptor beta chain sequence and its context. V shed 8 bases and J shed 4 bases, with 15 bases lying between them. The CDR3 contains 13 residues. Germline-derived CDR1 and CDR2 are SNHLY and FYNNEI. Authors' methods: Scientists estimated how many nucleated cells there were by amplifying reference gene primers. Repertoires were generated with immunoSEQ multiplex PCR, while TCRdb's copy carries only in-frame clones and drops some. The V and J calls and the clone size are those of that table, but D and trimming were determined from the DNA. The table lists around 200,000 clones, 60% to 85% of them singletons. These data belong to a study of blood T cell repertoires in COVID-19. Study context: Researchers got acute and convalescent COVID-19 samples from the United States, Italy and Spain. PBMCs, B-cell-depleted T cells, or T cells were the source of the cDNA or gDNA that made up the material.

Sequencing was carried out using peripheral blood. The receptor was derived from an older woman with acute or convalescent COVID-19. V usage is TRBV2 and J usage is TRBJ2-7; D may be TRBD1 (7 bases). CDR3 residues: CASAGQINYEQYF. In DNA, the CDR3 is TGTGCCAGCGCGGGACAGATCAATTACGAGCAGTACTTC.